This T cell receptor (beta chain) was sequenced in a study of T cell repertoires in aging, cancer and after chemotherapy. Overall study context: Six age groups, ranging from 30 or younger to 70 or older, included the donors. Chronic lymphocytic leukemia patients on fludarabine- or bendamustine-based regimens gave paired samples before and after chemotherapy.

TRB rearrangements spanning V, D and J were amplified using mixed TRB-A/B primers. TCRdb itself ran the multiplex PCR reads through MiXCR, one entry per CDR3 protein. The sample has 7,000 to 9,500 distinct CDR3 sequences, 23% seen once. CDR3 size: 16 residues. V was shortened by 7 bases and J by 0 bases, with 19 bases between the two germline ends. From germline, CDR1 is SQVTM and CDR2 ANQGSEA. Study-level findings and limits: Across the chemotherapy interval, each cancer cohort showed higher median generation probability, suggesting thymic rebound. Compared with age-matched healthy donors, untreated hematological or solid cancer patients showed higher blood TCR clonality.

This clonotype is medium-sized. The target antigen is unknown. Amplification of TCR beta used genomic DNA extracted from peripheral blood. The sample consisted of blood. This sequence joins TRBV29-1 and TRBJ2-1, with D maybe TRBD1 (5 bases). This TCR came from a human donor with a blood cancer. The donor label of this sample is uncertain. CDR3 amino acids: CSAPKSGASSYNEQFF. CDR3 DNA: TGCAGCGCCCCGAAAAGTGGGGCGAGCTCCTACAATGAGCAGTTCTTC.